These 17 T cell receptor beta chains were all obtained from the same sample, sequenced in a study of T cell responses to AZD1222 COVID-19 vaccine. TCRdb's table, derived via immunoSEQ multiplex PCR, lists solely in-frame clones and lacks some. The sample includes about 100,000 clones, around 87% of them seen just once. Sequenced here: peripheral blood, sampled 28 days after the second AZD1222 dose. Receptors were obtained from an adult who received the AZD1222 COVID-19 vaccine.

The CDR3 sequence is CASSEEVGSTSPLHF. CDR3 bases: TGTGCCAGCAGTGAAGAGGTAGGATCCACTTCACCCCTCCACTTT. This sequence joins TRBV2 and TRBJ1-6; D gene ambiguous. The germline V and J ends were trimmed by 1 base and 9 bases, with 13 bases remaining between them. The CDR3 covers 15 residues. Germline-derived CDR1 and CDR2 are SNHLY and FYNNEI. Based on the CDR3 plus reference TRBV2 and TRBJ1-6, the full variable domain is EPEVTQTPSHQVTQMGQEVILRCVPISNHLYFYWYRQILGQKVEFLVSFYNNEISEKSEIFDDQFSVERPDGSNFTLKIRSTKLEDSAMYFCASSEEVGSTSPLHFGNGTRLTVT.

This clone has more than one count but fewer than ten. The CDR3 DNA follows: TGTGCCAGCAGTTTGAACGGTATGGGGGCCAGCACTGAAGCTTTCTTT. This codes for CASSLNGMGASTEAFF. The chain links TRBV27 to TRBJ1-1, with a possible D match to TRBD1 (6 bases). Germline V lookup: CDR1 MNHEY, CDR2 SMNVEV (reference sequence). This CDR3 is 16 amino acids long. Trimming cost V 3 bases and J 4 bases, with 18 bases left between them.

This chain uses TRBV9 with TRBJ1-5, with TRBD1 matching over 7 bases. Looked up from germline, CDR1 is SGDLS and CDR2 is YYNGEE. Trimming cost V 3 bases and J 4 bases; bases outside gene matches: 1. The CDR3 totals 13 residues. For the CDR3, the DNA is TGTGCCAGCAGCGCGGGACAGAATCAGCCCCAGCATTTT. It encodes CASSAGQNQPQHF.

This chain uses TRBV7-2 with TRBJ2-2, with 14 bases that match TRBD2. J gave up 6 bases and V 1 base, and 4 bases lay outside the gene matches. The CDR3 spans 17 residues. Germline values: CDR1 SGHTA, CDR2 FQGNSA. The CDR3 loop reads CASSLDPGLAGAGELFF. CDR3 DNA sequence: TGTGCCAGCAGCTTAGACCCGGGACTAGCGGGAGCCGGGGAGCTGTTTTTT.

The sample holds one count of this clone. This chain uses TRBV7-2 with TRBJ2-7; 7 bases fit TRBD2. Germline CDR1 SGHTA, CDR2 FQGNSA. V shed 3 bases, J shed 2 bases, and the junction held 7 bases outside the gene matches. The CDR3 totals 15 residues. CDR3 DNA sequence: TGTGCCAGCAGCTTGGGGGGACTACAAACCTACGAGCAGTACTTC. Protein sequence: CASSLGGLQTYEQYF.

This chain uses TRBV5-1 with TRBJ1-2, with D possibly being TRBD1 (6 bases). V lost 4 bases and J 0 bases, leaving 10 bases between the germline ends. This CDR3 is built from 14 residues. CDR1 is SGHRS and CDR2 is YFSETQ in the germline V gene. The DNA of the CDR3 is TGCGCCAGCAGCCAGGACAGCACTAACTATGGCTACACCTTC. Encoded protein: CASSQDSTNYGYTF.

The rearrangement joins TRBV12-3 or TRBV12-4 to TRBJ1-2, with TRBD1 as a possible D gene (5 bases). This CDR3 has 13 amino acids. V lost 3 bases and J lost 6, with 11 bases in between. The CDR3 loop reads CASSFQGANGYTF. CDR3 DNA sequence: TGTGCCAGCAGTTTCCAGGGCGCGAATGGCTACACCTTC.

The chain uses TRBV27 and TRBJ2-7; TRBD2 matches 8 bases. J lost 5 bases, V lost 8 bases, and 2 bases had no gene match. Germline loops: CDR1 MNHEY, CDR2 SMNVEV (reference sequence). CDR3 length equals 11 residues. The CDR3 DNA sequence: TGTGCCAGCTCGGGGGGGCACGAGCAGTACTTC. Its protein is CASSGGHEQYF.

The chain combines TRBV19 with TRBJ1-2; D is perhaps TRBD1 (6 bases). The length of the CDR3 is 14 residues. CDR1 LNHDA and CDR2 SQIVND come from the germline V gene (reference sequence). V gave up 8 bases and J gave up 3 bases, with 16 bases separating them. CDR3 region: CASGRDNRDYGYTF. CDR3 DNA: TGTGCCAGTGGGAGGGACAACAGGGACTATGGCTACACCTTC.

The chain joins TRBV28 to TRBJ1-6; D might be TRBD1 (5 bases). The CDR3 is made up of 16 amino acids. V lost 3 bases, J lost 0 bases, and 9 bases lay in between. Germline CDR1 reads MDHEN; CDR2 reads SYDVKM. The CDR3: CASSFTGSSYNSPLHF. Written as DNA, the CDR3 is TGTGCCAGCAGTTTTACAGGAAGCTCCTATAATTCACCCCTCCACTTT.

This clone was observed a single time. The chain is built from TRBV9 and TRBJ1-5, with D unresolved. This CDR3 is built from 13 residues. V gave up 4 bases and J gave up 1 base, with 6 bases separating them. The germline V gene encodes CDR1 SGDLS and CDR2 YYNGEE. The CDR3: CASSPHSNQPQHF. The CDR3 DNA follows: TGTGCCAGCAGCCCACACAGCAATCAGCCCCAGCATTTT.

This clone was observed a single time. The chain joins TRBV27 to TRBJ1-5; no clear D. The CDR3 is 13 amino acids. Trimming took off 3 bases at V and 5 bases at J, with 8 bases between the two ends. From germline, CDR1 is MNHEY and CDR2 SMNVEV (reference sequence). The CDR3 DNA reads TGTGCCAGCAGTTTTCGGCTCGATCAGCCCCAGCATTTT. This encodes CASSFRLDQPQHF.

The chain carries TRBV7-2 and TRBJ1-5; D unclear. CDR1 and CDR2 from the germline V gene are SGHTA and FQGNSA. Trimming left V 1 base short and J 0 bases short, with 7 bases between. The length of the CDR3 is 15 residues. CDR3 loop: CASSLGGYSNQPQHF. The CDR3 DNA follows: TGTGCCAGCAGCTTAGGGGGATATAGCAATCAGCCCCAGCATTTT.

This chain uses TRBV27 with TRBJ1-1, with D tentatively TRBD1 (6 bases). Between the trimmed V and J ends, which lost 7 bases and 3 bases, there was a span of 15 bases. Per germline, CDR1 MNHEY and CDR2 SMNVEV (reference sequence). The length of the CDR3 is 14 residues. In DNA, the CDR3 is TGTGCCAGCACCCTTACAGGGTTGGACACTGAAGCTTTCTTT. It is translated as CASTLTGLDTEAFF.

The rearrangement uses TRBV7-2 and TRBJ2-1; a possible D gene is TRBD1 (7 bases). CDR1 is SGHTA and CDR2 is FQGNSA in the germline V gene. The CDR3 length is 13 residues. The V end lost 5 bases, the J end lost 8 bases, and 13 bases lay between the germline ends. The CDR3 protein is CASSLTRGDEQFF. The CDR3 DNA reads as TGTGCCAGCAGCCTGACCAGGGGGGATGAGCAGTTCTTC.

The chain recombines TRBV3-1 (or the pseudogene TRBV3-2) with TRBJ2-1; 10 bases agree with TRBD2. This CDR3 contains 14 residues. The V and J ends lost 4 bases and 15 bases, in that order; junction bases with no gene match: 12. CDR1 is LGHDT and CDR2 is YNNKEL in the germline V gene (reference sequence). The CDR3 DNA sequence: TGTGCCAGCAGCCTGGCTAGCGGGGGTGCTAGGACGTTCTTC. This gives the protein CASSLASGGARTFF.

V and J are TRBV5-1 and TRBJ2-1; 9 bases align to TRBD2. The junction had 13 bases not matched to a gene; V was cut back by 4 bases and J by 8 bases. CDR3 length: 16 amino acids. Germline V gene lookup returns CDR1 SGHRS and CDR2 YFSETQ. The CDR3 loop reads CASSKRSSGIGDEQFF. The CDR3 DNA sequence: TGCGCCAGCAGCAAACGATCTAGCGGGATTGGGGATGAGCAGTTCTTC. The full variable domain, with the rest looked up from reference TRBV5-1 and TRBJ2-1, is KAGVTQTPRYLIKTRGQQVTLSCSPISGHRSVSWYQQTPGQGLQFLFEYFSETQRNKGNFPGRFSGRQFSNSRSEMNVSTLELGDSALYLCASSKRSSGIGDEQFFGPGTRLTVL.